This T cell receptor (beta chain) emerged from a study of human versus mouse CDR3 diversity and MHC coevolution. J gave up 6 bases and V 4 bases, and 9 bases lay outside the gene matches. Germline CDR1 is SGHDN and CDR2 is FVKESK. This CDR3 comprises 15 residues. TCRdb's copy holds only in-frame clones and misses some; the assay was immunoSEQ multiplex PCR. The sample yields some 60,000 clones, around 94% seen once. This clone appeared once. The receptor's source is a person between 60 and 69 years old in good health. The genes are TRBV14 and TRBJ2-1; 7 bases fit TRBD2. Sequenced: naive CD4+ T cells from blood. Indicated subset: CD45RO-negative CD62L-positive naive CD4 T cells. This CDR3 is CASSREAGIINEQFF. As DNA, the CDR3 is TGTGCCAGCAGCCGGGAAGCGGGGATAATCAATGAGCAGTTCTTC.